This T cell receptor beta chain was sequenced in a study of blood T cell repertoires in COVID-19. Background on the study: The analysed material was cDNA or gDNA that came from T cells, B-cell-depleted T cells, or PBMCs.

Only in-frame clones appear in the TCRdb table, and some are missing; sequencing was by immunoSEQ multiplex PCR. The data contain 100,000 or so clones, 81% of them singletons. J was trimmed by 2 bases and V by 5 bases; bases with no gene match: 4. CDR3 length equals 15 residues. Germline V gives CDR1 MDHEN, CDR2 SYDVKM. The genes are TRBV28 and TRBJ2-3; TRBD2 matches at 10 bases. The sequencing input was peripheral blood. This TCR came from a man at least 80 years old with acute or convalescent COVID-19. CDR3 nucleotides: TGTGCCAGCAGTAGTGGACTAGCGGACACAGATACGCAGTATTTT. Its translation is CASSSGLADTDTQYF.